This T cell receptor beta chain was captured by sequencing in a study of cytomegalovirus exposure and HLA in healthy donors. Findings of the study overall: For TCR beta chains, V- and J-gene trimming was later linked to a missense DCLRE1C variant. A prior analysis recorded that most TCR beta V segments were productive about 90% or about 30% of the time.

To note about this clone: Its cognate antigen is unknown.

The ends lost 6 bases at V and 2 bases at J; junction bases unmatched: 0. This CDR3 comprises 13 residues. Germline CDR1 MNHNS, CDR2 SASEGT. The PCR was carried out with 60 Vbeta primers and 13 Jbeta primers. Assay used: immunoSEQ multiplex PCR; TCRdb lists only in-frame clones, some missing. The table includes around 150,000 clones, around 79% detected once. This chain joins TRBV6-1 and TRBJ1-3; TRBD1 matches 8 bases. The source material was PBMCs. The sequence was collected from a woman aged 25-40 years in good health and CMV-seronegative. The DNA of the CDR3 is TGTGCCAGCAGACAGGGGGCTGGAAACACCATATATTTT. Its protein is CASRQGAGNTIYF.